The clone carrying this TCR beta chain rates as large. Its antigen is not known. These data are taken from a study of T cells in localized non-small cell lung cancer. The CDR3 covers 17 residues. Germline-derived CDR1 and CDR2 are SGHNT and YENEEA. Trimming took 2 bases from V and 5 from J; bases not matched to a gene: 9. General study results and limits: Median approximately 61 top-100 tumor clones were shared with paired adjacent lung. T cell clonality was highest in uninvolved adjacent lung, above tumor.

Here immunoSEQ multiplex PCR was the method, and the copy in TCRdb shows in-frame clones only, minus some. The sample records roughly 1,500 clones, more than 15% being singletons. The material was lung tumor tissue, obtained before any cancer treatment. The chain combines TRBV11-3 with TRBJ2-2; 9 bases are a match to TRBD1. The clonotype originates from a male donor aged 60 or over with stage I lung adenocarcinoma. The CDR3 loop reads CASSLTGTGRSTGELFF. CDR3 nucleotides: TGTGCCAGCAGCTTAACGGGGACAGGGAGGTCAACCGGGGAGCTGTTTTTT.